This is a list of T cell receptor beta chains from one sample in a study of cytomegalovirus exposure and HLA in healthy donors. Some clones are missing from TCRdb's copy, which holds only in-frame ones; the method was immunoSEQ multiplex PCR. The data hold roughly 99,000 clones, with over 70% observed a single time. Sequenced material: PBMCs. These receptors all stem from a young man in good health and CMV-seronegative. The CDR3 runs from the conserved cysteine through the conserved F or W. The D gene is left open where the match is weak. Size is stated for part of the rows, as once, few or many counts, or as a class when the clone is expanded.

TRBV25-1	NA	TRBJ2-7	NA	CASSDQTYEQYF	TGTGCCAGCAGTGATCAAACCTACGAGCAGTACTTC
TRBV29-1	NA	TRBJ2-7	NA	CSVARGAGDEQYF	TGCAGCGTGGCCCGGGGGGCAGGCGACGAGCAGTACTTC
TRBV5-4	NA	TRBJ1-2	NA	CASSSGMGGTNYGYTF	TGTGCCAGCAGCTCGGGCATGGGGGGTACTAACTATGGCTACACCTTC
TRBV6-5	TRBD2	TRBJ2-3	NA	CASSHSGGTVYF	TGTGCCAGCAGCCATAGCGGGGGGACAGTGTATTTT
TRBV7-2	NA	TRBJ2-5	once	CASSLVGGVQETQYF	TGTGCCAGCAGCTTAGTCGGGGGAGTCCAAGAGACCCAGTACTTC
TRBV18	TRBD2	TRBJ2-5	NA	CASSPLAGGQETQYF	TGTGCCAGCTCACCACTAGCGGGAGGACAAGAGACCCAGTACTTC
TRBV7-9	NA	TRBJ2-5	NA	CASSLIGQFHWETQYF	TGTGCCAGCAGCTTAATAGGACAGTTTCATTGGGAGACCCAGTACTTC
TRBV18	NA	TRBJ1-5	NA	CASSPPGGLSPQHF	TGTGCCAGCTCACCCCCGGGTGGCCTCAGCCCCCAGCATTTT
TRBV6-1	TRBD1	TRBJ2-7	NA	CASSSRTGVDEQYF	TGTGCCAGCAGCTCTCGAACAGGGGTTGACGAGCAGTACTTC
TRBV6-5	NA	TRBJ2-7	NA	CASSYSSEQYF	TGTGCCAGCAGTTACTCTAGCGAGCAGTACTTC
TRBV5-4	TRBD2	TRBJ2-1	NA	CASSLSMLAGSYNEQFF	TGTGCCAGCAGCTTGTCAATGCTAGCGGGCTCCTACAATGAGCAGTTCTTC
TRBV20-1	TRBD2	TRBJ2-7	NA	CSAGPGGEQYF	TGCAGTGCTGGACCGGGGGGGGAGCAGTACTTC
TRBV9	TRBD1	TRBJ1-2	NA	CASSATGGNYGYTF	TGTGCCAGCAGCGCCACAGGGGGCAACTATGGCTACACCTTC
TRBV20-1	NA	TRBJ1-2	NA	CSARVDYGYTF	TGCAGTGCTAGGGTAGACTATGGCTACACCTTC
TRBV7-3	NA	TRBJ2-3	NA	CASSSGGTDTQYF	TGTGCCAGCAGCTCCGGGGGAACAGATACGCAGTATTTT
TRBV6-4	NA	TRBJ2-3	NA	CASSDSGDGHTDTQYF	TGTGCCAGCAGTGATTCAGGGGATGGACACACAGATACGCAGTATTTT
TRBV7-2	TRBD2	TRBJ2-5	NA	CASSLGRGGKTQYF	TGTGCCAGCAGCTTAGGAAGGGGAGGGAAGACCCAGTACTTC
TRBV7-9	NA	TRBJ2-3	NA	CASSSEGLFTQYF	TGTGCCAGCAGCTCCGAAGGACTTTTTACGCAGTATTTT
TRBV28	NA	TRBJ1-5	once	CASSLPEGVYQPQHF	TGTGCCAGCAGTCTCCCAGAAGGAGTTTACCAGCCCCAGCATTTT
TRBV15	NA	TRBJ1-2	NA	CATSFREGYGYTF	TGTGCCACCTCTTTCAGGGAGGGGTATGGCTACACCTTC
TRBV7-9	TRBD2	TRBJ2-7	NA	CASSLPSGPYEQYF	TGTGCCAGCAGCTTGCCTAGCGGTCCCTACGAGCAGTACTTC
TRBV6-1	NA	TRBJ1-5	NA	CASRSRDTSNQPQHF	TGTGCCAGCAGGAGTCGGGATACTAGCAATCAGCCCCAGCATTTT
TRBV25-1	TRBD2	TRBJ2-7	few	CASSQIGGEGGSYEQYF	TGTGCCAGCAGCCAAATCGGGGGGGAGGGAGGCTCCTACGAGCAGTACTTC
TRBV6-5	TRBD1	TRBJ2-7	NA	CASNRDRGTYEQYF	TGTGCCAGCAATAGGGACAGAGGGACCTACGAGCAGTACTTC
TRBV13	NA	TRBJ2-7	NA	CASSSGGHSYGQYF	TGTGCCAGCAGCTCAGGCGGACACTCCTACGGGCAGTACTTC
TRBV2	NA	TRBJ1-1	once	CASTTEKNTEAFF	TGTGCCAGCACTACCGAAAAAAACACTGAAGCTTTCTTT
TRBV5-1	TRBD1	TRBJ1-3	NA	CASSAGQGADGNTIYF	TGCGCCAGCAGCGCGGGACAGGGGGCCGACGGAAACACCATATATTTT
TRBV28	TRBD1	TRBJ1-1	NA	CASREDRAVEAFF	TGTGCCAGCAGAGAGGACAGGGCAGTTGAAGCTTTCTTT
TRBV29-1	TRBD1	TRBJ2-2	NA	CSVLGQAIPELFF	TGCAGCGTTTTGGGACAGGCGATACCAGAGCTGTTTTTT
TRBV5-1	NA	TRBJ1-2	NA	CASSLPIRSDYTF	TGCGCCAGCAGCTTGCCGATCCGGAGTGACTACACCTTC
TRBV10-2	NA	TRBJ1-2	NA	CASSQVQGAYGYTF	TGCGCCAGCAGTCAAGTACAGGGCGCCTATGGCTACACCTTC
TRBV21-1	NA	TRBJ2-4	NA	CASSKGTEILAKNIQYF	TGTGCCAGCAGCAAAGGGACAGAGATACTAGCCAAAAACATTCAGTACTTC
TRBV28	NA	TRBJ1-5	NA	CASSLGGMGNQPQHF	TGTGCCAGCAGTTTAGGAGGGATGGGCAATCAGCCCCAGCATTTT
TRBV7-2	NA	TRBJ2-7	few	CASSSGPSYEQYF	TGTGCCAGCAGCTCTGGGCCCTCCTACGAGCAGTACTTC
TRBV2	TRBD1	TRBJ1-2	NA	CASSVTGAPSPYGYTF	TGTGCCAGCAGTGTGACAGGGGCCCCTTCCCCCTATGGCTACACCTTC
TRBV7-9	NA	TRBJ2-5	NA	CASSHSGTQYF	TGTGCCAGCAGCCACAGCGGGACCCAGTACTTC
TRBV5-4	NA	TRBJ2-7	NA	CASSLYYEQYF	TGTGCCAGCAGCTTGTACTACGAGCAGTACTTC
TRBV5-1	NA	TRBJ2-7	NA	CASSSQTSSYEQYF	TGCGCCAGCAGCTCTCAAACAAGCTCCTACGAGCAGTACTTC
TRBV6-1	TRBD1	TRBJ1-1	NA	CASKGAMTEAFF	TGTGCCAGCAAGGGGGCAATGACTGAAGCTTTCTTT
TRBV5-8	NA	TRBJ2-3	NA	CASSSPSIMDSQPWDTQYF	TGTGCCAGCAGCTCTCCCTCGATCATGGACAGCCAACCGTGGGATACGCAGTATTTT
TRBV29-1	TRBD2	TRBJ2-7	NA	CSVDAASGGHYEQYF	TGCAGCGTTGATGCCGCTAGCGGGGGCCACTACGAGCAGTACTTC
TRBV30	TRBD2	TRBJ2-2	NA	CAWSPTRTSVSGELFF	TGTGCCTGGAGTCCGACCCGGACTAGTGTATCCGGGGAGCTGTTTTTT
TRBV19	TRBD2	TRBJ2-7	NA	CARRGGLVPEQYF	TGTGCCCGCCGCGGGGGGTTGGTTCCCGAGCAGTACTTC
TRBV30	NA	TRBJ2-4	NA	CAWSVPGVGWNIQYF	TGTGCCTGGAGTGTTCCAGGGGTCGGATGGAACATTCAGTACTTC
TRBV9	TRBD2	TRBJ2-5	NA	CASSVEVAGKTQYF	TGTGCCAGCAGCGTAGAAGTAGCGGGGAAGACCCAGTACTTC
TRBV4-1	TRBD1	TRBJ1-3	NA	CASSQGLTGRYGNTIYF	TGCGCCAGCAGCCAAGGCTTGACAGGGAGGTATGGAAACACCATATATTTT
TRBV5-3	NA	TRBJ2-2	NA	CARSLSSTGELFF	TGTGCCAGAAGCTTAAGTAGCACCGGGGAGCTGTTTTTT
TRBV18	TRBD2	TRBJ2-7	NA	CASSPRLAGDYEQYF	TGTGCCAGCTCACCACGGCTAGCGGGGGACTACGAGCAGTACTTC
TRBV29-1	TRBD2	TRBJ2-7	NA	CSVRTSGSYEQYF	TGCAGCGTCAGGACTAGCGGCTCCTACGAGCAGTACTTC
TRBV2	TRBD2	TRBJ2-7	NA	CATHGTRGIYEQYF	TGTGCCACCCACGGGACTAGAGGAATTTACGAGCAGTACTTC
TRBV14	TRBD1	TRBJ2-3	NA	CASSRGTGHYTDTQYF	TGTGCCAGCAGCCGCGGGACAGGTCACTACACAGATACGCAGTATTTT
TRBV4-1	NA	TRBJ1-1	NA	CASSQDQGSTEAFF	TGCGCCAGCAGCCAAGATCAGGGTTCCACTGAAGCTTTCTTT